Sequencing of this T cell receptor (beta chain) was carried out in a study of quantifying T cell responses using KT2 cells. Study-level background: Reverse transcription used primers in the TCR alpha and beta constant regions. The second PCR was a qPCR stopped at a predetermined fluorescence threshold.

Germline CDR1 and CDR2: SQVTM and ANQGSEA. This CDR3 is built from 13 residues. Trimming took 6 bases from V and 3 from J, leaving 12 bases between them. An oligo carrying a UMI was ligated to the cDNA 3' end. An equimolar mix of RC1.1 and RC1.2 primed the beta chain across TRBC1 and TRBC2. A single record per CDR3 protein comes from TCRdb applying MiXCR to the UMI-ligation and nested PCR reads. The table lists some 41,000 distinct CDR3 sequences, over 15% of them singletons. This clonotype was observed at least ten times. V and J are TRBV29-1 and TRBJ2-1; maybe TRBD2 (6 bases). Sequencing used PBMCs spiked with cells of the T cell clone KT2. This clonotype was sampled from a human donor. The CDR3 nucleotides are TGCAGCGTCGTGGGGGGTCTCTACAATGAGCAGTTCTTC. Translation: CSVVGGLYNEQFF.